This TCR beta chain derives from a study of early stage breast cancer tumors (dated by TCRdb to 2016 to 2017). For the study in its entirety: Of the roughly 17 invasive breast tumors, roughly 12 were found to be estrogen receptor-positive, progesterone receptor-positive and HER2-negative. Across all samples, about 2.9 million templates representing 1.2 million or so unique clonotypes were detected. On average, each sample got around 10-fold read coverage. About 70% of the 12 ER+/PR+/HER2- tumors were invasive ductal carcinomas, while the other four were invasive lobular carcinomas. The paper as a whole reports these results and caveats: Repertoires from blood and normal breast were more alike than repertoires from blood and tumor, and in about 85% of the 16 patients, comparing each tissue with blood separated tumor from normal. Enriched TCRB sequences shared across patients were mostly commonly generated sequences, unlikely to play an important role in the tumor microenvironment. The small cohort size prevented analysis by tumor subtype. Compared with adjacent normal breast tissue, tumors had higher clonality and around 2.5-fold greater T cell density. Sequencing bulk genomic DNA from unsorted cells could not capture chain pairing or functional markers like CD4, CD8 and FOXP3.

Comments on this clone: The antigen this receptor binds is unknown. No base qualities exist here, and no much larger clone lies one base off it.

Each sample was amplified as two independent genomic DNA replicates: approximately 0.5 ug for blood and 1.5 ug for tumor or normal breast. Following the manufacturer's instructions, the ImmunoSeq Intro kit was used to carry out TCRB sequencing on genomic DNA. Multiplex PCR ran 31 cycles with proprietary primers and spike-in control sequences for absolute quantification. An 87-bp fragment spanning the CDR3 and flanking V and J genes was sequenced with single-end 150-bp reads. Each lane of an Illumina MiSeq running version 3.0 chemistry carried seven multiplexed samples, with two replicates apiece. Under the source paper's analysis protocol: The vendor's proprietary pipeline processed the raw data and merged both replicates into a single result for each sample. A clonotype was defined as productive rearrangements that share the same V-gene family, CDR3 amino acid sequence and J-gene segment. To compute clonality, the normalized Shannon entropy (Pielou evenness) of TCRB abundances was subtracted from 1. T cell density was estimated as total templates divided by the number of input cells, with the number of input cells inferred from the DNA input amount. Recon was used with default parameters to estimate total repertoire diversity and clonality. Clonotypes with over 0.1% abundance in tumor and at least 32-fold higher abundance in tumor than in normal breast were defined as tumor-enriched. TCRdb provides this immuneACCESS table in a form limited to in-frame rearrangements. Some clones are lacking; in checked studies, under half of them reflect an unresolved V gene, and why the rest are absent is not known. D and trimming come from the DNA, and the V and J calls and clone size come from that table. The sample contains 4,000 to 5,500 clones, under 70% of them found a single time. Approximately 25% of the sample goes to the ten largest clones.

The CDR3 sequence holds 14 residues, the cysteine and phenylalanine included. Only the CDR3 region is kept as DNA, spanning 42 bases read in frame from base 1. The germline V gene sets CDR1 to MDHEN and CDR2 to SYDVKM. V and J are trimmed by 1 base and 14 bases, and the gene matches miss 10 bases of the junction. About 19-55 mg of tumor tissue was diced and typically yielded more than 2.5 ug of DNA. The study profiled bulk TCR beta-chain repertoires in matched peripheral blood, tumor and adjacent normal breast tissue taken from fewer than 20 patients with early-stage breast cancer. After resection, tumor tissue identified by eye was cut out and put into prechilled RNAlater. Tumor tissue (about 18-55 mg) was diced and homogenized in RLTplus buffer with beta-mercaptoethanol and antifoaming agent using a TissueLyser II. Genomic DNA was extracted with the Qiagen AllPrep DNA/RNA Mini kit.

The TCR comes from a person aged 45 to 59 with breast cancer. The rearrangement joined TRBV28 to TRBJ1-2; 10 nucleotides in the junction match TRBD1. The sequenced material came from breast tumor tissue. The bases are TGTGCCAGCAGTTTATCCGATCTCCGGGACAGGGGAACCTTC. It specifies CASSLSDLRDRGTF.